The 9 T cell receptor beta chains below were found in one sample sequenced in a study of blood T cell repertoires in COVID-19. This table comes from immunoSEQ multiplex PCR, and its TCRdb copy is limited to in-frame clones, with some not included. The table includes about 150,000 clones, approximately 87% detected once. Sequenced material: peripheral blood. Receptor source: a human donor in a cohort sampled during active COVID-19.

This chain uses TRBV6-5 with TRBJ1-6; TRBD1 is a possible D gene (5 bases). Per germline, CDR1 MNHEY and CDR2 SVGAGI. Trimming shortened V by 6 bases and J by 11 bases, and 14 bases separated the two germline ends. The CDR3 spans 13 residues. The CDR3 spells CASRQGLVTPLHF. For the CDR3, the DNA is TGTGCCAGCAGGCAGGGACTCGTGACACCCCTCCACTTT.

The J gene is TRBJ1-1, the V gene TRBV7-8, with no clear D. The germline V gene has CDR1 SGHVS and CDR2 FQNEAQ. CDR3 length: 16 residues. Trimming removed 2 bases at V and 1 base at J, with 14 bases between. The CDR3 bases are TGTGCCAGCAGCTTAAGACGGGGTTTGGCGAACACTGAAGCTTTCTTT. It translates to CASSLRRGLANTEAFF. Combining the CDR3 with reference TRBV7-8 and TRBJ1-1 gives the whole variable domain GAGVSQSPRYKVAKRGQDVALRCDPISGHVSLFWYQQALGQGPEFLTYFQNEAQLDKSGLPSDRFFAERPEGSVSTLKIQRTQQEDSAVYLCASSLRRGLANTEAFFGQGTRLTVV.

The chain recombines TRBV28 with TRBJ2-1; D gene uncertain. The germline V gene has CDR1 MDHEN and CDR2 SYDVKM. The ends were cut back, 5 bases at V and 4 bases at J, with 15 bases in the middle. The CDR3 runs 15 residues. The CDR3 DNA reads TGTGCCAGCAGTCCCCGAACTCCCCAATACAATGAGCAGTTCTTC. Encoded protein: CASSPRTPQYNEQFF.

Turning to this clone: This specimen includes other DNA sequences encoding the same CDR3. The V and J genes are TRBV24-1 and TRBJ2-3; TRBD2 matches at 13 bases. CDR3 length: 16 amino acids. Per the germline V gene, CDR1 is KGHDR and CDR2 is SFDVKD. J was trimmed by 2 bases and V by 7 bases; bases with no gene match: 5. The CDR3 reads CATSPGLAGLTDTQYF. The CDR3 region has the DNA TGTGCCACCAGCCCGGGACTAGCGGGGCTCACAGATACGCAGTATTTT.

The J gene is TRBJ1-1, the V gene TRBV12-2. TRBV12-2 is a recognized pseudogene. This CDR3 has 11 residues. In DNA, the CDR3 is TGTGCAAGTCGCTTTGGACTCGAAGCTTTCTTT. Translation: CASRFGLEAFF.

V gene TRBV11-3 combines with J gene TRBJ1-1; D uncertain. Trimming left V 2 bases short and J 7 bases short, with 8 bases between. Germline CDR1 SGHNT, CDR2 YENEEA. There are 12 residues in the CDR3. CDR3 nucleotide sequence: TGTGCCAGCAGCTTAATTTCAGTTGAAGCTTTCTTT. Translation gives CASSLISVEAFF.

This chain joins TRBV11-2 and TRBJ2-4; 11 positions match TRBD2. With V trimmed by 5 bases and J by 9 bases, 3 bases remained unmatched. The CDR3 runs to 13 residues. From germline, CDR1 is SGHAT and CDR2 FQNNGV. The CDR3 bases are TGTGCCAGCAGCCTAGCGGGGGGTAGCATTCAGTACTTC. Translation: CASSLAGGSIQYF.

This clone was detected a few times. The chain joins TRBV4-1 to TRBJ2-2; D is ambiguous. Looked up from germline, CDR1 is MGHRA and CDR2 is YSYEKL. Trimming took 9 bases from V and 1 from J, leaving 12 bases between them. CDR3 size: 14 residues. For the CDR3, the DNA is TGCGCCAGTCAGCGTCTCCAGAACACCGGGGAGCTGTTTTTT. Protein: CASQRLQNTGELFF.

The table lists this clone with a few counts. The V call is TRBV25-1, the J call TRBJ2-7; D remains ambiguous. Germline lookup yields CDR1 MGHDK and CDR2 SYGVNS. V lost 8 bases and J lost 3, with 11 bases in between. The CDR3 loop spans 12 amino acids. In DNA form, the CDR3 reads TGTGCCAGCGTACTTAAAAGCTACGAGCAGTACTTC. Translating gives CASVLKSYEQYF.